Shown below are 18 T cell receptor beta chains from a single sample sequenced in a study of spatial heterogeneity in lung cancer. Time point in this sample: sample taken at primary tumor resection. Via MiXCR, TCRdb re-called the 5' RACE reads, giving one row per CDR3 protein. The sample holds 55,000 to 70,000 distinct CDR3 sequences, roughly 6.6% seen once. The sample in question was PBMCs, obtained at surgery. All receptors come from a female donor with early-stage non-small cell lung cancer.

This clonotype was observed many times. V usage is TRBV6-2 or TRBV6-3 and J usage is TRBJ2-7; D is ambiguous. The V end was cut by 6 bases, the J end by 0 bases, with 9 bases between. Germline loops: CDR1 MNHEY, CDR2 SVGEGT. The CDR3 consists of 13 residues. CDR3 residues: CASSPPPSYEQYF. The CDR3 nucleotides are TGTGCCAGCAGCCCACCCCCCTCCTACGAGCAGTACTTC.

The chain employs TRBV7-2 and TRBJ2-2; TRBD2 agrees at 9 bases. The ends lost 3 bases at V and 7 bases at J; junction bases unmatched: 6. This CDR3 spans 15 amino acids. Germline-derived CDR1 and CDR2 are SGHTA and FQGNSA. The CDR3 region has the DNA TGTGCCAGCAGCTTTGGGCTAGCGGGGATCGGGGAGCTGTTTTTT. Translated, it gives CASSFGLAGIGELFF.

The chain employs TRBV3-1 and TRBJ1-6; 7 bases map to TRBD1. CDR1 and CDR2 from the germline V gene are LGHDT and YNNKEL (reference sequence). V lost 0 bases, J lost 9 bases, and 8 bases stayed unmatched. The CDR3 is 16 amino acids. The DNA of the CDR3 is TGTGCCAGCAGCCAAGATTTGGCGACAGGGACTTCACCCCTCCACTTT. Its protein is CASSQDLATGTSPLHF.

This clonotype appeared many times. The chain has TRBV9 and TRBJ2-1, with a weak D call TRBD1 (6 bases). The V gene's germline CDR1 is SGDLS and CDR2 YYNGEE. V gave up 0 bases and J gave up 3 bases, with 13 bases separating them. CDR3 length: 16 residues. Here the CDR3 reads CASSVDPGHSYNEQFF. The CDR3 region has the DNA TGTGCCAGCAGCGTAGATCCGGGACACAGCTACAATGAGCAGTTCTTC.

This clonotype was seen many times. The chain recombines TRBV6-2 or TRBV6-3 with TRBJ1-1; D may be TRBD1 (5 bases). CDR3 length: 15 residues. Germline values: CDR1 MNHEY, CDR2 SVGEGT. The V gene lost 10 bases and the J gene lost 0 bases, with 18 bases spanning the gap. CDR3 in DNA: TGTGCCACACTGCTGACAGCACCAATGAACACTGAAGCTTTCTTT. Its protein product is CATLLTAPMNTEAFF.

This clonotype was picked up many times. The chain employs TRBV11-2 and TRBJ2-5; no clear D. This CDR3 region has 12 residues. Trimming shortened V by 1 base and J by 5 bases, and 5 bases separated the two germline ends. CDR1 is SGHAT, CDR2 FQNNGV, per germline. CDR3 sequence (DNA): TGTGCCAGCAGCTTAGCCCGGGAGACCCAGTACTTC. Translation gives CASSLARETQYF.

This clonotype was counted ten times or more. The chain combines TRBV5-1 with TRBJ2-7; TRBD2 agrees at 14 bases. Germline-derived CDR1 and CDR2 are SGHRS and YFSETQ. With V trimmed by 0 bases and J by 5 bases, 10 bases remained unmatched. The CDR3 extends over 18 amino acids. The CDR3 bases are TGCGCCAGCAGCTTGGCCGGGCAGCCGGGACTAGCGGGAGACGAGCAGTACTTC. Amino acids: CASSLAGQPGLAGDEQYF.

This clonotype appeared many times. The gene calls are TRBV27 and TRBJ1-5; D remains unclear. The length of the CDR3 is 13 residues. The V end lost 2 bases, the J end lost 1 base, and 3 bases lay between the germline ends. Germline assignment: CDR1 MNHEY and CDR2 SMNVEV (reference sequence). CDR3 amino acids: CASSLLSNQPQHF. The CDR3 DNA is TGTGCCAGCAGTTTACTAAGCAATCAGCCCCAGCATTTT.

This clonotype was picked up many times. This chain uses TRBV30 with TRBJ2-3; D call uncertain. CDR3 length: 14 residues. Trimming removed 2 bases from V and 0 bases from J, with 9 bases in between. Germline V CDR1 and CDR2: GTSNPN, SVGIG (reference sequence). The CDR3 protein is CAWSLGISTDTQYF. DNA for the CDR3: TGTGCCTGGAGTCTAGGAATTAGCACAGATACGCAGTATTTT.

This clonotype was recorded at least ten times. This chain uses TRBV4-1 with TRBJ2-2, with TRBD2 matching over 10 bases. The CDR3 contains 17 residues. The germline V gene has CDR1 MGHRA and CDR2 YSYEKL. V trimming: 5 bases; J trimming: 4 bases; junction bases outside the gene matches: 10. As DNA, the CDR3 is TGCGCCAGCAGCACCCCTAGCGGGAGAGGGGGCACCGGGGAGCTGTTTTTT. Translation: CASSTPSGRGGTGELFF.

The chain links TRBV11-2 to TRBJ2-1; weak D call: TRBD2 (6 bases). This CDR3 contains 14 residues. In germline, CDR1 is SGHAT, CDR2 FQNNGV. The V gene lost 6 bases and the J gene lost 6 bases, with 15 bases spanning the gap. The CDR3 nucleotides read TGTGCCAGCAGGATCCCGGGAGCGGGCAATGAGCAGTTCTTC. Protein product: CASRIPGAGNEQFF. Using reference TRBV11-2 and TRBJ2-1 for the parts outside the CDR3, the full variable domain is EAGVAQSPRYKIIEKRQSVAFWCNPISGHATLYWYQQILGQGPKLLIQFQNNGVVDDSQLPKDRFSAERLKGVDSTLKIQPAKLEDSAVYLCASRIPGAGNEQFFGPGTRLTVL.

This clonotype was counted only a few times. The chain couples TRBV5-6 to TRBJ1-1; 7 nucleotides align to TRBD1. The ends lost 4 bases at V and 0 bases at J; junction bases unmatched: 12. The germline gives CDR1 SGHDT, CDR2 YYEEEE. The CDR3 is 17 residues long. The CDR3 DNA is TGTGCCAGCAGCACCGGGACAGTCATAAAGATGAACACTGAAGCTTTCTTT. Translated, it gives CASSTGTVIKMNTEAFF.

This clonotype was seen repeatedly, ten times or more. CDR3 residues: CATSTGDSIQETQYF. DNA for the CDR3: TGTGCCACCAGCACGGGGGACAGCATCCAAGAGACCCAGTACTTC. This chain connects TRBV15 to TRBJ2-5; possible D gene TRBD1, 7 bases. V lost 4 bases to trimming and J lost 1 base, with 13 bases between them. Looked up from germline, CDR1 is LNHNV and CDR2 is YYDKDF (reference sequence). The CDR3 is 15 residues long.

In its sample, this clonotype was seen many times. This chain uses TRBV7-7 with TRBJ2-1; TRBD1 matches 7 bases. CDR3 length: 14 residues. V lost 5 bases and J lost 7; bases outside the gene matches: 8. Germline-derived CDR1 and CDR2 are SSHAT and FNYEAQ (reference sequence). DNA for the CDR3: TGTGCCAGCAGCCCTTTGACAGGGTGGAATGAGCAGTTCTTC. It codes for CASSPLTGWNEQFF.

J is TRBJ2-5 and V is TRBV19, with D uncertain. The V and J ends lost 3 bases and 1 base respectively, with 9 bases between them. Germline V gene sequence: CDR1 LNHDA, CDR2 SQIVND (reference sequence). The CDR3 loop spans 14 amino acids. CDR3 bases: TGTGCCAGTAGTATCATGGCCAGCCAAGAGACCCAGTACTTC. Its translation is CASSIMASQETQYF.

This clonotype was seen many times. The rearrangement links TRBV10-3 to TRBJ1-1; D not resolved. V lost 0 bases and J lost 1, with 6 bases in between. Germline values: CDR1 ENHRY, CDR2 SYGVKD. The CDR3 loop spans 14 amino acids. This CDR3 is CAISESLANTEAFF. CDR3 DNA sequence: TGTGCCATCAGTGAGTCATTGGCGAACACTGAAGCTTTCTTT.

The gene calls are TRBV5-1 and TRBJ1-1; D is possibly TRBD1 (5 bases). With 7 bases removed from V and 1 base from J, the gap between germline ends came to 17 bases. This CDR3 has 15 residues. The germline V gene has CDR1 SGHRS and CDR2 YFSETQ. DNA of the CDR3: TGCGCCAGCGCCCAAAGGGGCGGGGAGAACACTGAAGCTTTCTTT. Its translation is CASAQRGGENTEAFF. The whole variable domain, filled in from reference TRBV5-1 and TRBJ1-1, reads KAGVTQTPRYLIKTRGQQVTLSCSPISGHRSVSWYQQTPGQGLQFLFEYFSETQRNKGNFPGRFSGRQFSNSRSEMNVSTLELGDSALYLCASAQRGGENTEAFFGQGTRLTVV.

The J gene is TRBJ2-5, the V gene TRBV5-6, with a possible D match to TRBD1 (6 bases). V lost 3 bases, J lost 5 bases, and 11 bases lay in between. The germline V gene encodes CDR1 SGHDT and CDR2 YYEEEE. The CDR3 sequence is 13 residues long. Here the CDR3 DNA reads TGTGCCAGCAGCTACGGGACAAGGGAGACCCAGTACTTC. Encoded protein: CASSYGTRETQYF. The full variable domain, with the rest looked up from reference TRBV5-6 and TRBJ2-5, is DAGVTQSPTHLIKTRGQQVTLRCSPKSGHDTVSWYQQALGQGPQFIFQYYEEEERQRGNFPDRFSGHQFPNYSSELNVNALLLGDSALYLCASSYGTRETQYFGPGTRLLVL.